The entry below describes one T cell receptor beta chain. This entry is derived from a study of T-cell memory formation after mild COVID-19. 5'RACE, which relied on constant-segment primers, yielded TCR alpha and TCR beta cDNA libraries carrying sample barcodes and UMIs. TCRdb re-called the 5' RACE reads through MiXCR, storing one row per CDR3 protein. The sample contains hundreds of thousands of distinct CDR3 sequences, 20% to 25% of which appear only once. The CDR3 loop spans 15 amino acids. CDR1 SGHTA and CDR2 FQGNSA come from the germline V gene. With 5 bases removed from V and 0 bases from J, the gap between germline ends came to 13 bases.

This receptor was identified in an adult woman who had mild COVID-19 (a few samples of this study predate the infection). Cell type and time point are not known. The chain recombines TRBV7-2 with TRBJ2-5; D uncertain. Source material: PBMCs or a T cell subset sorted from them (not recorded which). CDR3 residues: CASSPEESYQETQYF. The CDR3 DNA reads TGTGCCAGCAGCCCCGAGGAGTCGTACCAAGAGACCCAGTACTTC.